This TCR beta chain is drawn from a study of T cell responses to AZD1222 COVID-19 vaccine. V lost 5 bases to trimming and J lost 2 bases; unmatched junction nucleotides: 7. The germline gives CDR1 SGHRS, CDR2 YFSETQ. The CDR3 has 17 amino acids. The repertoire was sequenced with immunoSEQ multiplex PCR; TCRdb's copy has only in-frame clones and lacks some. The sample yields 100,000 to 150,000 clones, 70% to 90% seen once. The source was peripheral blood, collected on day 0 of AZD1222 vaccination. This receptor was obtained from an adult in good health. The chain is built from TRBV5-1 and TRBJ2-1, with TRBD2 identical over 13 bases. For the CDR3, the DNA is TGCGCCAGCAGTAAACGACTAGCGGGGGGTCCCTACAATGAGCAGTTCTTC. Translating gives CASSKRLAGGPYNEQFF.